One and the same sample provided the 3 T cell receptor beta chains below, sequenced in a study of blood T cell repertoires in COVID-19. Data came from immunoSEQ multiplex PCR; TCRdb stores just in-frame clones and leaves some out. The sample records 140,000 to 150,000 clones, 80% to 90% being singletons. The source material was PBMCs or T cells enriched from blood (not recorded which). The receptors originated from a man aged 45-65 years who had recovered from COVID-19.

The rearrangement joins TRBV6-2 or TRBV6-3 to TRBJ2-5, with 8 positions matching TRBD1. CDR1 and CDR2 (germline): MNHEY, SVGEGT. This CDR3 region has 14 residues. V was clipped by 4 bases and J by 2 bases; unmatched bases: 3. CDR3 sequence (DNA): TGTGCCAGCAGTTCCCGACAGGGGCAAGAGACCCAGTACTTC. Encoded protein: CASSSRQGQETQYF.

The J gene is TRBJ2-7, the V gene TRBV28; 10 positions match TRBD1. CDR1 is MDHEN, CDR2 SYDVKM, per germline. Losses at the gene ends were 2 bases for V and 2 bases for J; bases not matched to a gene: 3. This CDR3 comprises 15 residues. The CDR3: CASSLVGQGTYEQYV. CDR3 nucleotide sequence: TGTGCCAGCAGTTTAGTGGGACAGGGGACCTACGAGCAGTACGTC.

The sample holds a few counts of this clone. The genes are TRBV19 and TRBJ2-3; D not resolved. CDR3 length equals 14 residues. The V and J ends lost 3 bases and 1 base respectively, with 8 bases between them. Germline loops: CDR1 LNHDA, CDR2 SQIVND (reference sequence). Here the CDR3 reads CASSMKRRTDTQYF. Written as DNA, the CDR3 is TGTGCCAGTAGTATGAAGCGTCGCACAGATACGCAGTATTTT.